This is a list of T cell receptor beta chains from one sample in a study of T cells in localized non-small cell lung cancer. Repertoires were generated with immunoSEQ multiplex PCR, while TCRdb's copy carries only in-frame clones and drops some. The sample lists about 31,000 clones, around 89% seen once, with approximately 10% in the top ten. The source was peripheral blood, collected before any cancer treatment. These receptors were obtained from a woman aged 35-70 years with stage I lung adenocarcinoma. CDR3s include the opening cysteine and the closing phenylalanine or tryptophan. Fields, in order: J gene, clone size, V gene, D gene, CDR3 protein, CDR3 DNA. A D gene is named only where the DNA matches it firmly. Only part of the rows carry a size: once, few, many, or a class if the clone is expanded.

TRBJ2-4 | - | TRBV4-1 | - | CASSRYATRQENIQYF | TGCGCCAGCAGCCGGTACGCGACACGACAGGAAAACATTCAGTACTTC
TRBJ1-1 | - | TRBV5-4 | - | CASSFSLNTNTEAFF | TGTGCCAGCAGCTTTTCTCTCAATACGAACACTGAAGCTTTCTTT
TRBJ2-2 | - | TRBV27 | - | CASSLRGGELFF | TGTGCCAGCAGTTTAAGGGGGGGGGAGCTGTTTTTT
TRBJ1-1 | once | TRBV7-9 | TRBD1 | CASSTIQDRGLNTEAFF | TGTGCCAGCAGCACGATCCAGGACAGGGGATTGAACACTGAAGCTTTCTTT
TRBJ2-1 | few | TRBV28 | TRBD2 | CASSSSVIGLAIGNEQFF | TGTGCCAGCAGTTCCTCGGTGATAGGACTAGCTATCGGCAATGAGCAGTTCTTC
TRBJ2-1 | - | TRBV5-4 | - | CASSLAVASSDEQFF | TGTGCCAGCAGCTTGGCAGTGGCTAGTAGTGATGAGCAGTTCTTC
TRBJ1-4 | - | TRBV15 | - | CATGGGVQTNEKLFF | TGTGCCACCGGGGGGGGCGTGCAAACTAATGAAAAACTGTTTTTT
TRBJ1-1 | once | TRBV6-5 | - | CASSYSSRGGTEAFF | TGTGCCAGCAGTTACTCGTCTAGGGGCGGCACTGAAGCTTTCTTT
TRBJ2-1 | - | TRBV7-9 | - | CASSPNHDNEQFF | TGTGCCAGCAGCCCCAACCACGACAATGAGCAGTTCTTC
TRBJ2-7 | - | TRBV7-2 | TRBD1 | CASSLGDRGTYEQYF | TGTGCCAGCAGCTTAGGAGACAGGGGTACTTACGAGCAGTACTTC
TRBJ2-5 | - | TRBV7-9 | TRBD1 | CASSDRVFGETQYF | TGTGCCAGCAGTGACAGGGTGTTTGGAGAGACCCAGTACTTC
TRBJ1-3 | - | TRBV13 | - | CASGGAGNTIYF | TGTGCCAGCGGGGGAGCTGGAAACACCATATATTTT